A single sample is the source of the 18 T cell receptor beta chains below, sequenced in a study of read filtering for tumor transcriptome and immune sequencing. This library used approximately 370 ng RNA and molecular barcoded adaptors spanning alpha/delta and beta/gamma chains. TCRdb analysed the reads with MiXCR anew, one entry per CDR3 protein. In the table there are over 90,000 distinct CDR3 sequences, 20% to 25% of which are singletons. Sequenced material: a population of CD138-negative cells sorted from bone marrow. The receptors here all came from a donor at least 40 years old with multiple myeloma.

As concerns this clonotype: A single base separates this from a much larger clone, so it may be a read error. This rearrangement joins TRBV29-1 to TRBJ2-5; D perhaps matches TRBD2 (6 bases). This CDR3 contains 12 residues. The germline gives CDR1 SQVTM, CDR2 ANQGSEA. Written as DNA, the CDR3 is TGCAGCGTTACCGGGAGAGAAGAGACCCAGCACTTC. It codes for CSVTGREETQHF.

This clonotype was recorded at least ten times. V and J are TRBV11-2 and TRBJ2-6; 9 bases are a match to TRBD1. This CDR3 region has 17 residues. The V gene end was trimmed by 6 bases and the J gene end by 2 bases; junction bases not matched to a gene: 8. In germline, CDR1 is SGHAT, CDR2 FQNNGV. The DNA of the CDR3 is TGTGCCAGCAGAACTAACAGGGGGCGCCCTGGGGCCAACGTCCTGACTTTC. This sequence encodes CASRTNRGRPGANVLTF.

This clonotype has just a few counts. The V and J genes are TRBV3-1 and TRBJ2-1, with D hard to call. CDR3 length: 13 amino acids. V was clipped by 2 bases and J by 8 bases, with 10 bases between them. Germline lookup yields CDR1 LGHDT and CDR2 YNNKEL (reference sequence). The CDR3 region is CASSQSRRDEQFF. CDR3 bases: TGTGCCAGCAGCCAATCTCGGCGCGATGAGCAGTTCTTC.

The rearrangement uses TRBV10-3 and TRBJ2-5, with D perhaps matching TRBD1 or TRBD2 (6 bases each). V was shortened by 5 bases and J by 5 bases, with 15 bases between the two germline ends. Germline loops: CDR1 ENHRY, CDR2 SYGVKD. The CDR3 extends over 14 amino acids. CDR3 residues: CAISSLWGAETQYF. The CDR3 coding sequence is TGTGCCATCAGTTCCTTATGGGGGGCCGAGACCCAGTACTTC.

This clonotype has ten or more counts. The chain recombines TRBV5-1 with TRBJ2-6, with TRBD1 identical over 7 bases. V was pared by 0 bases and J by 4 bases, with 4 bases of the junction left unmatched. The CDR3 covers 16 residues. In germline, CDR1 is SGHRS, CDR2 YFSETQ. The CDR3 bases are TGCGCCAGCAGCTTGGAAACAGGGGCCGGGGCCAACGTCCTGACTTTC. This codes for CASSLETGAGANVLTF.

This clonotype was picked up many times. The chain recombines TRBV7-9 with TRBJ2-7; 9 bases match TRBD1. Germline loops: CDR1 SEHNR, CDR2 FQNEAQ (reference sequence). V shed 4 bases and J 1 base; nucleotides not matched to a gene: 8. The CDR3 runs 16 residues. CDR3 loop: CASSSTGGLGSYEQYF. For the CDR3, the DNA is TGTGCCAGCAGCTCGACAGGGGGTTTGGGATCCTACGAGCAGTACTTC.

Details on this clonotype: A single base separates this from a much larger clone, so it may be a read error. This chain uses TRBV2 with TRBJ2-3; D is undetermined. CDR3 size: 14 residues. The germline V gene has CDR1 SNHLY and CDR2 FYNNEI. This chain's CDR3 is CASSEDSRTNTQYF. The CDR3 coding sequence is TGTGCCAGCAGTGAAGACTCTCGCACAAATACGCAGTATTTT. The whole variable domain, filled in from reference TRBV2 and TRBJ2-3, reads EPEVTQTPSHQVTQMGQEVILRCVPISNHLYFYWYRQILGQKVEFLVSFYNNEISEKSEIFDDQFSVERPDGSNFTLKIRSTKLEDSAMYFCASSEDSRTNTQYFGPGTRLTVL.

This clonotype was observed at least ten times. This CDR3 reads CASSLTYSEAFF. The CDR3 DNA reads TGTGCCAGCAGTTTAACTTACTCTGAAGCTTTCTTT. V usage is TRBV28 and J usage is TRBJ1-1; D gene ambiguous. Trimming cost V 2 bases and J 6 bases, with 7 bases left between them. The V gene's germline CDR1 is MDHEN and CDR2 SYDVKM. The CDR3 has 12 amino acids.

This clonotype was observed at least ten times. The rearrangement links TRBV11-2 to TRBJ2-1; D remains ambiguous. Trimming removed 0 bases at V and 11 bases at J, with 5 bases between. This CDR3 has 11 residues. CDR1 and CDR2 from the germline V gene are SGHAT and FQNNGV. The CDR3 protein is CASSLEGKQFF. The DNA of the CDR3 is TGTGCCAGCAGCTTAGAGGGCAAGCAGTTCTTC.

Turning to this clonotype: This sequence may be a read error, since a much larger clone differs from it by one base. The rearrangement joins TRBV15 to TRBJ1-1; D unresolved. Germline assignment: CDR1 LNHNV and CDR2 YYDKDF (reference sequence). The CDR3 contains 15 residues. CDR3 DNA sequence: TGTGCCACCAGCAGAGATGGAGGAGGGAACACTAAAGCTTTCTTT. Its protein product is CATSRDGGGNTKAFF.

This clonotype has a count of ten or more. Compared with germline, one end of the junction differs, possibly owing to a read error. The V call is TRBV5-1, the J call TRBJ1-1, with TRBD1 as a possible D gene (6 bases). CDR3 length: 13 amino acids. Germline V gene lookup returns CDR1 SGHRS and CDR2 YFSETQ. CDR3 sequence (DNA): TGTGCCAGCAGCTCACAGGGGAACACTGAAGCTTTCTTT. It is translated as CASSSQGNTEAFF.

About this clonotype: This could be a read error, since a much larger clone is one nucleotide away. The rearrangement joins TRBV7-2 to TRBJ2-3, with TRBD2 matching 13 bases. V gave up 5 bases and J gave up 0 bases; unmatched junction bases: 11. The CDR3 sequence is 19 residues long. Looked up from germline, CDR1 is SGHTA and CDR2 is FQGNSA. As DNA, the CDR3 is TGTGCCAGCAGCGCCCTCGGGACTAGCGGGATTGTGAGCACAGATACGCAGTATTTT. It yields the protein CASSALGTSGIVSTDTQYF. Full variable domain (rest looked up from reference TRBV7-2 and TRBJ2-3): GAGVSQSPSNKVTEKGKDVELRCDPISGHTALYWYRQSLGQGLEFLIYFQGNSAPDKSGLPSDRFSAERTGGSVSTLTIQRTQQEDSAVYLCASSALGTSGIVSTDTQYFGPGTRLTVL.

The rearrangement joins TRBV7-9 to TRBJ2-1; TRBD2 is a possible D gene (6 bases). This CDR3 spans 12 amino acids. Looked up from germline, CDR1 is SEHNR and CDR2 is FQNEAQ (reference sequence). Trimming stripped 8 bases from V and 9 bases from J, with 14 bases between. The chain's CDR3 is CASLMVGGEQFF. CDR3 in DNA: TGTGCCAGCCTCATGGTGGGGGGTGAGCAGTTCTTC.

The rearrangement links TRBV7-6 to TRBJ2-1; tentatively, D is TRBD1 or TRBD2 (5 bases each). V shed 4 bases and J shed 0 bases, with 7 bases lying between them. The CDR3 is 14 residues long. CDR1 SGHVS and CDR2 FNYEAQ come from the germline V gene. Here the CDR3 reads CASSSGSSYNEQFF. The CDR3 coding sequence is TGTGCCAGCAGCTCAGGGAGCTCCTACAATGAGCAGTTCTTC. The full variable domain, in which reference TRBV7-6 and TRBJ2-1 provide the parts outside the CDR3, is GAGVSQSPRYKVTKRGQDVALRCDPISGHVSLYWYRQALGQGPEFLTYFNYEAQQDKSGLPNDRFSAERPEGSISTLTIQRTEQRDSAMYRCASSSGSSYNEQFFGPGTRLTVL.

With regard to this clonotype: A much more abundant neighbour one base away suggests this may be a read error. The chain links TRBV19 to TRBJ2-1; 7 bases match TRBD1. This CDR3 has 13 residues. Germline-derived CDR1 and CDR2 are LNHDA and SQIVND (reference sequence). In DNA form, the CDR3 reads TGTGCCGGTAGACAGGGTTCCTACAATGAGCAGTTCTTC. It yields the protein CAGRQGSYNEQFF.

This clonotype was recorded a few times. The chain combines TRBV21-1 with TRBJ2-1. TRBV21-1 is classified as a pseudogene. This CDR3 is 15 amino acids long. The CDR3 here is CASSKALRWANEQFF. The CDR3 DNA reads TGTGCCAGCAGCAAAGCGCTTCGGTGGGCCAATGAGCAGTTCTTC.

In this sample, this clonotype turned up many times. The chain's CDR3 is CASSYDGQGKNQPQHF. CDR3 in DNA: TGCGCCAGCAGTTACGACGGGCAGGGGAAGAATCAGCCCCAGCATTTT. The V call is TRBV5-1, the J call TRBJ1-5; D is possibly TRBD1 (6 bases). V lost 5 bases, J lost 4 bases, and 19 bases lay in between. Looked up from germline, CDR1 is SGHRS and CDR2 is YFSETQ. This CDR3 comprises 16 residues.

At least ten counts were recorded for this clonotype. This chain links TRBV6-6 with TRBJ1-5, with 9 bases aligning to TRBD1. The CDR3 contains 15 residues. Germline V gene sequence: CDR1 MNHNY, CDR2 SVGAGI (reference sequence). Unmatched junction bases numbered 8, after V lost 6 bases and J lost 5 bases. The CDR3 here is CASRADRGSYQPQHF. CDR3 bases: TGTGCCAGCAGGGCGGACAGGGGATCATATCAGCCCCAGCATTTT.